This T cell receptor (beta chain) was identified in a study of T cell clones after liver transplantation (dated by TCRdb to 2018 to 2020). Concerning the study at large: Samples were obtained from ITN030ST, a randomized trial in which withdrawal of immunosuppression was attempted within 2 years of liver transplantation. Of the eight recipients, a few were HCV-positive, while the remaining recipients had been transplanted for non-autoimmune, non-viral indications. The subjects received no induction therapy and were kept on standard immunosuppression until randomization at 12-24 months post-transplant. After a pre-transplant mixed lymphocyte reaction, TCRbeta sequencing was used to pinpoint donor-reactive T cell clones, which were subsequently tracked in post-transplant blood. Third party-reactive TCRbeta sequences from pre-transplant MLRs were also identified as an antigen-independent comparator for donor-reactive sequences. Blood samples were taken pre-transplant, pre-randomization before withdrawal, and post-randomization after full withdrawal or failed withdrawal. Tolerance was defined as complete immunosuppression withdrawal for at least one year with no rise in liver enzymes beyond twice the upper limit of normal. The studied cohort comprised 8 liver transplant recipients, 3 classified as tolerant and 5 as non-tolerant. What the work shows at the level of the full study, not this receptor alone: Donor-reactive sequences declined more than third party-reactive ones, suggesting partial antigen-specific deletion unrelated to withdrawal success. When repertoire turnover was accounted for, significantly reduced detection of donor-reactive sequences was found in 7 of 8 subjects for CD4 and in 8 of 8 subjects for CD8. Low numbers of available donor cells limited the measurable donor-reactive repertoire in a couple of subjects. Because no allograft tissue specimens were available, donor-reactive T cells may have migrated into the graft instead of being deleted. In 5 of 8 subjects, circulating donor-reactive CD4 TCRbeta sequences decreased significantly after transplant, regardless of tolerance or HCV status. Because of small, heterogeneous patient numbers and non-standardized post-transplant time points, the conclusions were only preliminary.

Unstimulated PBMCs, after thawing, were stained for CD3, CD4 and CD8 and then FACS-sorted into CD3+CD4+ and CD3+CD8+ populations. Randomization to immunosuppression withdrawal applied to every one of the 8 studied subjects. The Qiagen DNeasy Blood and Tissue Kit was used for genomic DNA isolation. Frozen genomic DNA underwent high-throughput TCRbeta CDR3 sequencing by immunoSEQ, including PCR amplification, mapping, bias correction and internal controls. In the authors' own workflow: Productive rearrangements were kept, and unique TCRbeta sequences were defined by CDR3 nucleotide sequence plus V and J gene. A sequence counted as donor-reactive only if the sequence showed at least 5-fold expansion in CFSE-low cells compared with unstimulated pre-transplant cells and had a frequency of at least 0.01%. Minimum frequency thresholds were set for each subject on the basis of the unstimulated sample with the lowest template count, so that a detection power of at least 90% was ensured. Jensen-Shannon divergence between the top 1000 TCRbeta sequences post- versus pre-transplant served as the measure of repertoire turnover. Two-sided Fisher's exact tests were used to test for changes in the detection of donor-reactive sequences. TCRdb provides this immuneACCESS table in a form limited to in-frame rearrangements. Some clones are lacking; in checked studies, under half of them reflect an unresolved V gene, and why the rest are absent is not known. The D gene and trimming were derived from the DNA, and the V and J assignments and clone size from that table. The sample yields roughly 65,000 clones; about 92% were counted once. The ten top clones hold 0.8% to 1% of the sample.

Concerning this clone itself: This receptor's antigen is unknown. Per-base qualities were not stored, and no clone one base away is much larger.

Specimen: CD4+ T cells from blood, collected around 27 months after liver transplant. This sequence was found in a human patient who received a liver transplant. Following a transplant, some T lymphocytes may have been derived from the graft donor.

The CDR3 corresponds to CASSESGVGEQFF. The sequenced DNA is TGTGCCAGCAGTGAATCGGGGGTCGGTGAGCAGTTCTTC. In this chain, TRBV25-1 is recombined with TRBJ2-1; the D region possibly corresponds to TRBD2 (6 bases align). From cysteine to phenylalanine, the CDR3 is 13 amino acids long. The CDR3 DNA has 39 bases and is translated from base 1. Deletion took 1 base off V and 9 bases off J, with a span of 10 bases between the germline ends. As encoded in the germline V gene, CDR1 is MGHDK while CDR2 is SYGVNS.